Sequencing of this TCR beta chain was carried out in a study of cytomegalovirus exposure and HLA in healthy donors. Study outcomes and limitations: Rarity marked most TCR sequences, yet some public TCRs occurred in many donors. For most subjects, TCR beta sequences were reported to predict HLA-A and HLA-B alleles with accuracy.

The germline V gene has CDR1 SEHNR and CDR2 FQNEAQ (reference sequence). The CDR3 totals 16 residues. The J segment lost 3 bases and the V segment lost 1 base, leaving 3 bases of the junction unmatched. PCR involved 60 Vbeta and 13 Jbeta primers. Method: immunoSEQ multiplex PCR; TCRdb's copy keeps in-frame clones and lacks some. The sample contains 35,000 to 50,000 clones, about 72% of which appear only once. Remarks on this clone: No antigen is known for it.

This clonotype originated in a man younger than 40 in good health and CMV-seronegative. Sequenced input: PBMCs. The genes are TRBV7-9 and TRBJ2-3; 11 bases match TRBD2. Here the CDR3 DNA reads TGTGCCAGCAGCTTAGGGGCTAGCGGGAGGACAGATACGCAGTATTTT. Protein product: CASSLGASGRTDTQYF.